Listed below are T cell receptor beta chains from one sample, sequenced in a study of Tregs in tolerant kidney transplant recipients. Profiled with immunoSEQ multiplex PCR; TCRdb holds only in-frame clones, not every one. The repertoire holds 65,000 to 85,000 clones, with roughly nine tenths as singletons. Specimen: CD4+ T cells from blood (PBMCs), collected 24 months after the transplant. These receptors all come from a human patient who received a combined kidney and bone marrow transplant. Part of the T cells may come from the graft donor. The CDR3 runs from the conserved cysteine through the conserved F or W. A D gene is named only where the DNA matches it firmly. Clone sizes are given selectively: once, few, many, or a class where the clone is expanded.

NA	TRBJ1-6	TRBV6-5	NA	TGTGCCACAAGGCTCCAGGGGCAGAATTCACCCCTCCACTTT	CATRLQGQNSPLHF
NA	TRBJ2-3	TRBV19	NA	TGTGCCAGTAGTTCGCCCCACACTCGGGGATCAGATACGCAGTATTTT	CASSSPHTRGSDTQYF
NA	TRBJ2-3	TRBV4-3	NA	TGCGCCAGCAGCCAAGTCGGGGGACCCTATACGCAGTATTTT	CASSQVGGPYTQYF
NA	TRBJ1-3	TRBV10-3	few	TGTGCCATCAGGGGAGGCCCTTACTCTGGAAACACCATATATTTT	CAIRGGPYSGNTIYF
NA	TRBJ1-3	TRBV30	NA	TGTGCCCTTCGTGAGGCCAGCTCTGGAAACACCATATATTTT	CALREASSGNTIYF
TRBD1	TRBJ2-4	TRBV7-2	NA	TGTGCCAGCAGCCAGGACAGGGTCCTAGCCAAAAACATTCAGTACTTC	CASSQDRVLAKNIQYF
TRBD1	TRBJ2-3	TRBV28	NA	TGTGCCAGCACCCCACAGGGGCTCGCCACAGATACGCAGTATTTT	CASTPQGLATDTQYF
TRBD2	TRBJ2-7	TRBV11-2	NA	TGTGCCAGCAGCCAACTAGCGGGCAGCTCCTACGAGCAGTACTTC	CASSQLAGSSYEQYF
TRBD2	TRBJ2-1	TRBV9	NA	TGTGCCAGCAGCGTAGGGGCTAGCGGATACTACAATGAGCAGTTCTTC	CASSVGASGYYNEQFF
NA	TRBJ1-6	TRBV7-2	NA	TGTGCCAGCAGCACCACAGGGAACTATAATTCCCCCCTCCACTTT	CASSTTGNYNSPLHF
NA	TRBJ2-1	TRBV2	once	TGTGCCAGCAGAGCCGGGTCGCAGTTCTTC	CASRAGSQFF
NA	TRBJ2-3	TRBV5-1	NA	TGCGCCAGCAGCTTATCCCGGGCTGGGGGGGATACGCAGTATTTT	CASSLSRAGGDTQYF
TRBD1	TRBJ2-1	TRBV5-1	NA	TGCGCCAGCAGCTTCCGAAAAGGGGACAGGGGGGATGAGCAGTTCTTC	CASSFRKGDRGDEQFF
TRBD2	TRBJ2-1	TRBV7-2	NA	TGTGCCAGCAGCGCTGGACTAGCGTCCTACAATGAGCAGTTCTTC	CASSAGLASYNEQFF
NA	TRBJ1-1	TRBV4-3	NA	TGCGCCAGCAGCCAAAGGGGAATGAACACTGAAGCTTTCTTT	CASSQRGMNTEAFF
NA	TRBJ2-5	TRBV25-1	NA	TGTGCCAGCAGTGCGTTGCAGGGACACCCATACCAAGAGACCCAGTACTTC	CASSALQGHPYQETQYF
NA	TRBJ1-2	TRBV4-2	NA	TGTGCCAGCAGCCAGATAAAGGGAGGGGGAAACTATGGCTACACCTTC	CASSQIKGGGNYGYTF
NA	TRBJ2-7	TRBV29-1	NA	TGCAGCACGATGGACAGTCCCTCCTACGAGCAGTACTTC	CSTMDSPSYEQYF